Sequencing of this T cell receptor (beta chain) was carried out in a study of PD-L1 blockade in urothelial cancer. The CDR3 is 14 residues long. Trimming took 6 bases from V and 4 from J, leaving 12 bases between them. Germline V gives CDR1 MNHEY, CDR2 SMNVEV (reference sequence). TCRdb's table, derived via immunoSEQ multiplex PCR, lists solely in-frame clones and lacks some. The repertoire has roughly 20,000 clones, 70% to 90% of them found once; the top ten carry approximately 3.7%. The genes are TRBV27 and TRBJ2-2; a possible D gene is TRBD1 (5 bases). The material sequenced was PBMCs, taken around atezolizumab (anti-PD-L1) treatment. The sequence was collected from a man in his fifties or sixties with urothelial cancer. The DNA for the CDR3 is TGTGCCAGCAGCCGAGACAGAAGCACCGGGGAGCTGTTTTTT. Protein product: CASSRDRSTGELFF.